This TCR beta chain was recorded in a study of response to subunit inactivated influenza vaccine. The CDR3 runs 17 residues. Germline V CDR1 and CDR2: DFQATT, SNEGSKA (reference sequence). V lost 6 bases and J 5 bases, leaving 28 bases between the germline ends. As concerns this clonotype: What it binds is not known. One base away lies a much larger clone, so this may be a sequencing read error.

Broader study findings: Every seasonal influenza vaccination brings in few new T cells, the authors suggested.

TCRdb re-called the RT-PCR reads with MiXCR, one entry per CDR3 protein. Found here are about 780,000 distinct CDR3 sequences, approximately 17% of them singletons; the top ten hold about 11%. This TCR was recovered from a man in his forties or fifties who received an inactivated influenza vaccine. The chain is built from TRBV20-1 and TRBJ2-5, with D maybe TRBD2 (7 bases). The sequencing here drew on PBMCs from blood, taken less than 6 days after vaccination. In nucleotides, the CDR3 is TGCAGTGCCTTGTTTCGGGGGGCGCGCAAAAGTAACGAGACCCAGTACTTC. Its translation is CSALFRGARKSNETQYF.